This TCR beta chain emerged from a study of beta chain features in type 1 diabetes. For the study at large: Patient and healthy donor groups were alike in age, gender and cell yields. Findings of the study overall: Still unanswered here is whether HLA type influences TCRB rearrangement.

As concerns this clone: Its antigen is still unknown.

What was sequenced were expressed TCRB transcripts, since all of the isolated RNA had been reverse transcribed. Libraries were prepared by immunoSEQ multiplex PCR; TCRdb keeps only in-frame clonotypes and omits some of them. The sample carries over 150,000 clones, around 8% recorded once. The CDR3 loop spans 17 amino acids. The V and J ends lost 1 base and 6 bases respectively, with 22 bases between them. Germline lookup yields CDR1 LNHDA and CDR2 SQIVND (reference sequence). The chain couples TRBV19 to TRBJ2-7, with D maybe TRBD2 (6 bases). The TCR was taken from a man between 18 and 35 years old in good health. The sequenced material came from central memory CD4+ T cells from blood. The CDR3 DNA reads TGTGCCAGTAGTATAGCTGGGGGAGGACGTCCCACGGGCGAGCAGTACTTC. This translates into CASSIAGGGRPTGEQYF.